What follows is one TCR beta chain and its context. CDR3 length equals 14 residues. Trimming removed 5 bases from V and 4 bases from J; junction bases left unmatched: 3. Germline V lookup: CDR1 LNHDA, CDR2 SQIVND (reference sequence). Enrollment of patients from Seattle took place during active infection, with longitudinal follow-up. The data were obtained in a study of blood T cell repertoires in COVID-19. In the study overall: In each case, the material was cDNA or gDNA derived from T cells, B-cell-depleted T cells, or PBMCs.

Original methodology: Scientists estimated how many nucleated cells there were by amplifying reference gene primers. The data were produced by immunoSEQ multiplex PCR, yet TCRdb's version contains in-frame clones alone and is incomplete. V and J calls plus clone size are reproduced from that table; the DNA served to infer D and trimming. The table has about 160,000 clones, 82% seen once. Source material: peripheral blood. This chain joins TRBV19 and TRBJ2-3; TRBD2 aligns across 10 bases. The source is a woman between 40 and 55 years old with COVID-19, enrolled during active disease. The CDR3 spells CASSFSGGPDTQYF. CDR3 bases: TGTGCCAGTAGTTTTAGCGGGGGGCCAGATACGCAGTATTTT.